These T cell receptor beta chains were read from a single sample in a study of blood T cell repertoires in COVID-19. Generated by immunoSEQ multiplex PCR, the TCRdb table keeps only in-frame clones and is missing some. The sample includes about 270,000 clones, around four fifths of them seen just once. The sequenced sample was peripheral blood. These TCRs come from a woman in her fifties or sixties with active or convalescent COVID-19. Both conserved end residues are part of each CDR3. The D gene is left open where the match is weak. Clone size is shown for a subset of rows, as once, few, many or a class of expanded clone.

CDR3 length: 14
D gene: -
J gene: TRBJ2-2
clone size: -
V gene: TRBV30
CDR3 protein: CAWTGPLDTGELFF
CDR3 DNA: TGTGCCTGGACAGGGCCCTTGGACACCGGGGAGCTGTTTTTT

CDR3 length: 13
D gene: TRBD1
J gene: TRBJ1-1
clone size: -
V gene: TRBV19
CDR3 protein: CASKVQGGQMAFF
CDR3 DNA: TGTGCCAGTAAGGTTCAAGGGGGACAGATGGCTTTCTTT

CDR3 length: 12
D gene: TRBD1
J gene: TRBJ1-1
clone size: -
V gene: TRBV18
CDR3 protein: CASSPGQLRAFF
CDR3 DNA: TGTGCCAGCTCACCGGGACAGTTGCGTGCTTTCTTT

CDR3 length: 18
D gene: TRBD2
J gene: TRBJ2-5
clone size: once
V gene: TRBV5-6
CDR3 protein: CASSPWTSGRALQETQYF
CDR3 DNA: TGTGCCAGCAGCCCTTGGACTAGCGGGAGGGCCCTACAAGAGACCCAGTACTTC

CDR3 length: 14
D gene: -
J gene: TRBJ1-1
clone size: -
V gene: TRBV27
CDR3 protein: CASSITQGSTEAFF
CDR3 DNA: TGTGCCAGCAGTATCACACAGGGAAGCACTGAAGCTTTCTTT

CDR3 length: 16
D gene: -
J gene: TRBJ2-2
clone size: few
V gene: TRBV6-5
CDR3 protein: CASSYSGGGGTGELFF
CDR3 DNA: TGTGCCAGCAGTTACTCTGGGGGGGGCGGCACCGGGGAGCTGTTTTTT

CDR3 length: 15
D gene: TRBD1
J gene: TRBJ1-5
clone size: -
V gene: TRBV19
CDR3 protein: CASQRGRGLNQPQHF
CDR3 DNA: TGTGCCAGCCAAAGAGGCAGGGGGCTGAATCAGCCCCAGCATTTT

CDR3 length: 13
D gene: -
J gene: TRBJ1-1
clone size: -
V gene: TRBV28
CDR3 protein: CASSLIGVTEAFF
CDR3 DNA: TGTGCCAGCAGTTTGATCGGGGTCACTGAAGCTTTCTTT

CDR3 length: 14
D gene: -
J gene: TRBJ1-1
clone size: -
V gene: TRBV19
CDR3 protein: CASSISGVDAEAFF
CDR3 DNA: TGTGCCAGTAGTATATCAGGGGTCGACGCTGAAGCTTTCTTT

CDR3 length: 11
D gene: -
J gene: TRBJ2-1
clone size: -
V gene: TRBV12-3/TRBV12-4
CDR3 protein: CASRMQGEQFF
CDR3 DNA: TGTGCCAGCAGGATGCAGGGTGAGCAGTTCTTC

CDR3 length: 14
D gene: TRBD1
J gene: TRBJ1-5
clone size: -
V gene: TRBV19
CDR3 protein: CASSIGQGDQPQHF
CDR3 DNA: TGTGCCAGTAGTATAGGTCAGGGGGATCAGCCCCAGCATTTT

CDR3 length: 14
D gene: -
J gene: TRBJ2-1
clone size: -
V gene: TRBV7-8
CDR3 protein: CASSPLTGYNEQFF
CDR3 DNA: TGTGCCAGCAGCCCACTCACGGGTTACAATGAGCAGTTCTTC

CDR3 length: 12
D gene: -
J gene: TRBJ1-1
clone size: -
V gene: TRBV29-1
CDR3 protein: CSVSRGNTEAFF
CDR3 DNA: TGCAGCGTATCCAGGGGGAACACTGAAGCTTTCTTT

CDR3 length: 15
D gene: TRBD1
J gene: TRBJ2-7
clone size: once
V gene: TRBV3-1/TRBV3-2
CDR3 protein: CASRSKGAPSYEQYF
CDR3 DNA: TGTGCCAGCAGATCCAAGGGGGCCCCCTCCTACGAGCAGTACTTC

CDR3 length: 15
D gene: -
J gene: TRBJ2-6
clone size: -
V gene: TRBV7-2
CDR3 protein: CASSFGGSGANVLTF
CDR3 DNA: TGTGCCAGCAGCTTCGGGGGCTCTGGGGCCAACGTCCTGACTTTC

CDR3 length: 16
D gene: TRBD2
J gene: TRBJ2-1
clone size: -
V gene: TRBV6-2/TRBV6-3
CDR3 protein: CASRPWGSGSINEQFF
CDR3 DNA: TGTGCCAGCAGGCCTTGGGGTAGCGGGAGTATCAATGAGCAGTTCTTC

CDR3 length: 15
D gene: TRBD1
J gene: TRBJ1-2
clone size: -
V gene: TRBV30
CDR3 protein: CAWSAPGGFNYGYTF
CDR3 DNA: TGTGCCTGGAGTGCCCCAGGGGGCTTCAACTATGGCTACACCTTC

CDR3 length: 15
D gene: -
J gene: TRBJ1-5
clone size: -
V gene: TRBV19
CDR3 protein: CASNHKSNSGQPQHF
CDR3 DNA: TGTGCCAGTAACCATAAGTCTAATAGCGGTCAGCCCCAGCATTTT

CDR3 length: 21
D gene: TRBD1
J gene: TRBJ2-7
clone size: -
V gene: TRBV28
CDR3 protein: CASSLGVPGQGAVVGSYEQYF
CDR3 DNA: TGTGCCAGCAGTTTAGGCGTACCGGGACAGGGGGCAGTGGTTGGCTCCTACGAGCAGTACTTC

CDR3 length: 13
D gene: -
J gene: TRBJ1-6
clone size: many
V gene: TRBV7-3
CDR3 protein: CASSLNPRSPLHF
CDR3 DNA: TGTGCCAGCAGCTTAAATCCCCGTTCACCCCTCCACTTT

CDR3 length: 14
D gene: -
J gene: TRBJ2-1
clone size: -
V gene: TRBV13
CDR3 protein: CASTGAGPSLVQFF
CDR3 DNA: TGTGCCAGCACTGGGGCAGGGCCCTCCTTGGTGCAGTTCTTC

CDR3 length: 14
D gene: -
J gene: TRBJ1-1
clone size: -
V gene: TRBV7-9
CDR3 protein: CASSQLPGGTEAFF
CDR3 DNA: TGTGCCAGCAGCCAATTACCCGGGGGAACTGAAGCTTTCTTT

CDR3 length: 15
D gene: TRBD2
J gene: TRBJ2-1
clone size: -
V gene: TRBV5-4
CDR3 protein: CASSWAREGGNEQFF
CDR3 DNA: TGTGCCAGCAGCTGGGCGCGGGAGGGCGGCAATGAGCAGTTCTTC

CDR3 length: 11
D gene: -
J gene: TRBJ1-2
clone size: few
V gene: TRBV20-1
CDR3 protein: CSATVGRGYTF
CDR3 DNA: TGCAGTGCTACCGTGGGGAGGGGCTACACCTTC

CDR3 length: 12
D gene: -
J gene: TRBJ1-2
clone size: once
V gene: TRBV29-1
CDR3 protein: CGGRVLGYGYTF
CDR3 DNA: TGCGGAGGTCGGGTCCTGGGCTATGGCTACACCTTC

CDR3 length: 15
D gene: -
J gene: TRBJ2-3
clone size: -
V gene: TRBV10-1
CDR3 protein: CASSDPRELTDTQYF
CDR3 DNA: TGCGCCAGCAGTGACCCTCGGGAGCTCACAGATACGCAGTATTTT

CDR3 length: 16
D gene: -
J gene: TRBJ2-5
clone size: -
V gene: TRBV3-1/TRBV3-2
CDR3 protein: CASSQGKGGGQETQYF
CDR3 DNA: TGTGCCAGCAGCCAAGGGAAGGGAGGAGGGCAAGAGACCCAGTACTTC

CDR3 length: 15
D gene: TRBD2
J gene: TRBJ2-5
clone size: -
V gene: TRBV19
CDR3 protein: CASSMTSGDQETQYF
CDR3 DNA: TGTGCCAGTAGTATGACTAGCGGGGACCAAGAGACCCAGTACTTC

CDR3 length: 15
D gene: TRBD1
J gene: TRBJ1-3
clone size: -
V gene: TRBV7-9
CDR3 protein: CASSSGTGTGNTIYF
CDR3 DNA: TGTGCCAGCAGCTCGGGGACAGGGACTGGAAACACCATATATTTT

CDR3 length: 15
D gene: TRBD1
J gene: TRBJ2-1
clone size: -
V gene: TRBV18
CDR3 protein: CASSIRDRADNEQFF
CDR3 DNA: TGTGCCAGCTCAATTCGGGACAGGGCCGACAATGAGCAGTTCTTC

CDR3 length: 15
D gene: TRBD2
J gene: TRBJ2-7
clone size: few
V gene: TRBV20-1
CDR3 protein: CSASGLAGVSPEQYF
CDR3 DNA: TGCAGTGCTAGTGGGCTAGCGGGAGTGTCCCCCGAGCAGTACTTC

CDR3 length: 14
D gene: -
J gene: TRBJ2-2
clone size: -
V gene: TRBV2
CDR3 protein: CASSEQAETGELFF
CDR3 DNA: TGTGCCAGCAGTGAACAGGCTGAAACCGGGGAGCTGTTTTTT

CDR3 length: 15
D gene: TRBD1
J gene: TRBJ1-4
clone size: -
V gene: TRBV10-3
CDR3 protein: CAISGGTGANEKLFF
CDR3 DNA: TGTGCCATCAGCGGTGGGACAGGGGCGAATGAAAAACTGTTTTTT

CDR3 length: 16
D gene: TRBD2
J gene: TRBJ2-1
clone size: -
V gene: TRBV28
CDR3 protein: CASSLWVGTTYNEQFF
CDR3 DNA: TGTGCCAGCAGTTTATGGGTGGGGACTACCTACAATGAGCAGTTCTTC

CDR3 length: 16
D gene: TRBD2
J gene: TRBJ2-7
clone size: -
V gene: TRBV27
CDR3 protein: CASSPFTSGSGYEQYF
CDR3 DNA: TGTGCCAGCAGTCCCTTTACTAGCGGGAGTGGGTACGAGCAGTACTTC

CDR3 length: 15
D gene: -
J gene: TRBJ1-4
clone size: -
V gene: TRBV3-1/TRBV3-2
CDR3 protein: CASSREGVMSEKLFF
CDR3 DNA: TGTGCCAGCAGCCGGGAGGGGGTGATGAGCGAAAAACTGTTTTTT

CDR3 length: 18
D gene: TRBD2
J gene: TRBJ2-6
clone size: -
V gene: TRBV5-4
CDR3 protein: CASSLGLAGVNGANVLTF
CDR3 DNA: TGTGCCAGCAGCTTAGGGCTAGCGGGAGTTAATGGGGCCAACGTCCTGACTTTC

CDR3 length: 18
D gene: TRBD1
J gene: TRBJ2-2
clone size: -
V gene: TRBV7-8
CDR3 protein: CASSKTRDRTLLGGELFF
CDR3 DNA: TGTGCCAGCAGCAAAACAAGGGACAGGACTCTCCTCGGCGGGGAGCTGTTTTTT

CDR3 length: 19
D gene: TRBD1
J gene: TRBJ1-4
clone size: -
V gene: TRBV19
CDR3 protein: CASSIDTGTVEPRSEKLFF
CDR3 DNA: TGTGCCAGTAGTATAGATACCGGGACAGTCGAACCCCGGAGTGAAAAACTGTTTTTT

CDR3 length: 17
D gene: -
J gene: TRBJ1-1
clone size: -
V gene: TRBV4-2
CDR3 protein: CASSQDIAGTSYTEAFF
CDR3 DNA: TGTGCCAGCAGCCAAGATATTGCAGGGACATCCTACACTGAAGCTTTCTTT

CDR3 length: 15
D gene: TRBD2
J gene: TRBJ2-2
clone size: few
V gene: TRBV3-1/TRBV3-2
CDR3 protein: CASSIAGVDTGELFF
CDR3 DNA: TGTGCCAGCAGTATAGCGGGAGTAGACACCGGGGAGCTGTTTTTT

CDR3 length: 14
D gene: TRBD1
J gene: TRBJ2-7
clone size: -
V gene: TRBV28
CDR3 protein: CASRSGDRAYEQYF
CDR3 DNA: TGTGCCAGCAGATCTGGGGACAGGGCCTACGAGCAGTACTTC

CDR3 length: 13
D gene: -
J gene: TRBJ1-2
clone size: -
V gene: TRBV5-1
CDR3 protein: CASSLSRGYGYTF
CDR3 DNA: TGCGCCAGCAGCTTGTCCAGGGGCTATGGCTACACCTTC

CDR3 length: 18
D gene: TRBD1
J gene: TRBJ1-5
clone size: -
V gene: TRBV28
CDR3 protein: CASSRQGPTREFNQPQHF
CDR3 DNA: TGTGCCAGCAGTCGACAGGGGCCAACCAGGGAATTCAATCAGCCCCAGCATTTT

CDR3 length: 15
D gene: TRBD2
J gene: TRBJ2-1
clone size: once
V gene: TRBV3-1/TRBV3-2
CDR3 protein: CASSQDGLVYNEQFF
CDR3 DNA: TGTGCCAGCAGCCAAGATGGACTAGTCTACAATGAGCAGTTCTTC

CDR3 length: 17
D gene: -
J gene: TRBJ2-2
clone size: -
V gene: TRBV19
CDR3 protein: CATLPPFGSRSTGELFF
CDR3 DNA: TGTGCCACCCTGCCCCCCTTCGGGAGTAGAAGCACCGGGGAGCTGTTTTTT

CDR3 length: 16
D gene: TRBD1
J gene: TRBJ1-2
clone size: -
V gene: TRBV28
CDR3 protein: CASGLNTGGPSYGYTF
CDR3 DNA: TGTGCCAGCGGCTTAAATACAGGGGGTCCGAGCTATGGCTACACCTTC

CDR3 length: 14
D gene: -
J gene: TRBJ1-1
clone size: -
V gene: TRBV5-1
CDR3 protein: CASSSQGISTEAFF
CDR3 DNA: TGCGCCAGTTCCTCACAGGGAATAAGCACTGAAGCTTTCTTT

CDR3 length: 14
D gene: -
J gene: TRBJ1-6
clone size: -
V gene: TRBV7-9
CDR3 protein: CASSLRQNNSPLHF
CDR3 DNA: TGTGCCAGCAGCTTACGACAGAATAATTCACCCCTCCACTTT

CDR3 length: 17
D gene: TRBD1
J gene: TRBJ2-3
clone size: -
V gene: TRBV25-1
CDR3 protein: CASSEWVGQGDSDTQYF
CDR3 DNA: TGTGCCAGCTCCGAGTGGGTGGGACAGGGGGATTCAGATACGCAGTATTTT

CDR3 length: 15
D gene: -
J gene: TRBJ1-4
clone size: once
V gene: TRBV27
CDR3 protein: CASSRHVAGPEKLFF
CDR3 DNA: TGTGCCAGCAGTCGACACGTCGCGGGGCCTGAAAAACTGTTTTTT

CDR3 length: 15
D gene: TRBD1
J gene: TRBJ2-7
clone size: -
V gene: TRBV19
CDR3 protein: CASSIKGQGAYEQYF
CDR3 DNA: TGTGCCAGTAGTATAAAGGGACAGGGGGCCTACGAGCAGTACTTC

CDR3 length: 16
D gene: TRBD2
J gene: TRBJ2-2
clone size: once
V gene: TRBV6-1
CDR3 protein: CASSVRLAGATGELFF
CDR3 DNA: TGTGCCAGCAGTGTCAGACTAGCGGGAGCGACCGGGGAGCTGTTTTTT

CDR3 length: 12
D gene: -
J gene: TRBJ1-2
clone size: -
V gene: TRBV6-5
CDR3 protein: CATRWRERGYTF
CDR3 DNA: TGTGCCACCCGGTGGAGGGAGCGTGGCTACACCTTC

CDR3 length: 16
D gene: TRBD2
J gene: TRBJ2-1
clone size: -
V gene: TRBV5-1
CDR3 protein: CASSLGGLGLPNEQFF
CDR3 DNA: TGCGCCAGCAGCTTGGGAGGACTAGGGCTCCCGAATGAGCAGTTCTTC